This entry lists 6 T cell receptor beta chains sequenced from one sample in a study of T cell therapy after organ transplantation. Their specific antigens are unknown. Time point given: 20-29 weeks after completion of therapy. Sequencing was performed with immunoSEQ multiplex PCR; in TCRdb, only in-frame clones are kept and a portion is missing. The table includes about 20,000 clones, over 80% detected once. The material sequenced was CD8+ T cells from blood, taken after autologous CMV-specific T cell therapy. Every receptor here comes from a human patient who had received a solid organ transplant and had CMV disease. Some T cells may be graft donor cells.

The chain carries TRBV27 and TRBJ2-2; 9 bases are a match to TRBD2. The germline CDR1 and CDR2 sequences are MNHEY and SMNVEV (reference sequence). Trimming took 3 bases from V and 2 from J; bases not matched to a gene: 4. The CDR3 is made up of 16 amino acids. The CDR3 DNA is TGTGCCAGCAGTTTCGGTAGCGGGGGAAACACCGGGGAGCTGTTTTTT. It specifies CASSFGSGGNTGELFF.

The rearrangement uses TRBV28 and TRBJ2-5, with 10 nucleotides matching TRBD1. The CDR3 loop spans 16 amino acids. V trimming: 8 bases; J trimming: 5 bases; junction bases outside the gene matches: 14. The V gene's germline CDR1 is MDHEN and CDR2 SYDVKM. The CDR3 DNA is TGTGCCAGCCGCCCCGCGAAGACAGGGGGCATGGAGACCCAGTACTTC. Protein sequence: CASRPAKTGGMETQYF.

This clone was seen just once. The chain has TRBV6-5 and TRBJ1-2; TRBD1 matches at 7 bases. In germline, CDR1 is MNHEY, CDR2 SVGAGI. CDR3 length: 14 residues. V shed 0 bases and J 4 bases; nucleotides not matched to a gene: 2. The CDR3 nucleotides are TGTGCCAGCAGTTACTCCGGGACAGTCTATGGCTACACCTTC. This codes for CASSYSGTVYGYTF.

J is TRBJ2-2 and V is TRBV19; D uncertain. CDR1 is LNHDA, CDR2 SQIVND, per germline (reference sequence). Trimming removed 3 bases from V and 4 bases from J, with 9 bases in between. The CDR3 contains 14 residues. The CDR3 nucleotides read TGTGCCAGTAGTATCGGGTCGGGCACCGGGGAGCTGTTTTTT. Residues: CASSIGSGTGELFF.

The chain carries TRBV5-6 and TRBJ2-7, with a weak D call TRBD2 (6 bases). The germline V gene encodes CDR1 SGHDT and CDR2 YYEEEE. Trimming took off 2 bases at V and 2 bases at J, with 11 bases between the two ends. This CDR3 is 14 amino acids long. The chain's CDR3 is CASSFAGIPYEQYF. DNA for the CDR3: TGTGCCAGCAGCTTCGCGGGAATCCCCTACGAGCAGTACTTC. Based on the CDR3 plus reference TRBV5-6 and TRBJ2-7, the full variable domain is DAGVTQSPTHLIKTRGQQVTLRCSPKSGHDTVSWYQQALGQGPQFIFQYYEEEERQRGNFPDRFSGHQFPNYSSELNVNALLLGDSALYLCASSFAGIPYEQYFGPGTRLTVT.

The chain combines TRBV4-1 with TRBJ1-1; D ambiguous. In germline, CDR1 is MGHRA, CDR2 YSYEKL. The CDR3 runs to 13 residues. V was pared by 4 bases and J by 1 base, with 7 bases between. DNA for the CDR3: TGCGCCAGCAGCCTTCCACCGAACACTGAAGCTTTCTTT. It translates to CASSLPPNTEAFF.